This T cell receptor beta chain originates from a study of T cells in Graves' hyperthyroidism and ophthalmopathy. Study-level information: Blood was drawn when the patient was first diagnosed and still untreated.

TCR beta CDR3 regions were amplified from RNA. With the HTBI primer set, the TCR CDR3 went through a first round of RT-PCR. TCRdb called the multiplex PCR reads again in MiXCR, with one record for every CDR3 protein. The data show 620,000 or so distinct CDR3 sequences, about 14% seen once. Comment on this clonotype: What it binds is not known.

For ophthalmopathy patients, the Clinical Activity Score was at least 3 and the NOSPECS grade at least 4; duration was under 3 months. The source of the PBMCs was 9.5 to 10 ml of fresh peripheral blood. Study results and limitations: Most thyroid clonotypes that were expanded above 0.001 also turned up in blood.

The CDR3 spans 15 residues. Trimming took off 0 bases at V and 4 bases at J, with 13 bases between the two ends. Germline V lookup: CDR1 SGHDN, CDR2 FVKESK. This chain connects TRBV14 to TRBJ2-7; D possibly corresponds to TRBD1 (5 bases). This clonotype originated in a woman in her forties or fifties with Graves' ophthalmopathy. The sample taken for sequencing was blood. Here the CDR3 DNA reads TGTGCCAGCAGCCAAGATAGGGGAAGTTGGTACGAGCAGTACTTC. Its translation is CASSQDRGSWYEQYF.